Shown below are 25 T cell receptor beta chains from a single sample sequenced in a study of T cell therapy after organ transplantation. Time point indicated: 20-29 weeks after completion of therapy. The method was immunoSEQ multiplex PCR; TCRdb's version includes in-frame clones alone and lacks a portion of them. The sample yields fewer than 2,000 clones, nearly 90% seen once. Their antigens remain unidentified. Specimen: CD8+ T cells from blood, collected after autologous CMV-specific T cell therapy. Source of these receptors: a human patient who had received a solid organ transplant and had CMV disease. Among the T cells, some may be from the graft donor.

The CDR3 spells CASSLGGWGNQPQHF. In DNA form, the CDR3 reads TGTGCCAGCAGCTTGGGAGGCTGGGGCAATCAGCCCCAGCATTTT. The chain links TRBV5-6 to TRBJ1-5; D ambiguous. The germline gives CDR1 SGHDT, CDR2 YYEEEE. The CDR3 totals 15 residues. V lost 0 bases, J lost 2 bases, and 9 bases lay in between.

The chain recombines TRBV6-6 with TRBJ2-5, with 8 positions matching TRBD1. Germline V gene lookup returns CDR1 MNHNY and CDR2 SVGAGI (reference sequence). This CDR3 is 14 amino acids long. The ends lost 5 bases at V and 1 base at J; junction bases unmatched: 3. For the CDR3, the DNA is TGTGCCAGCAGTAACAGGGGGACCCAAGAGACCCAGTACTTC. Translating it yields CASSNRGTQETQYF.

The genes are TRBV27 and TRBJ2-7; weak D call: TRBD2 (5 bases). The ends were cut back, 8 bases at V and 10 bases at J, with 15 bases in the middle. The CDR3 is 11 amino acids. Germline-derived CDR1 and CDR2 are MNHEY and SMNVEV (reference sequence). CDR3 residues: CASGLSDSQYF. CDR3 nucleotides: TGTGCCAGCGGACTTTCGGACTCCCAGTACTTC.

V usage is TRBV11-2 and J usage is TRBJ2-7, with 9 bases fitting TRBD1. This CDR3 comprises 13 residues. Germline V gene lookup returns CDR1 SGHAT and CDR2 FQNNGV. With 10 bases clipped from V and 2 bases from J, the junction kept 6 bases outside the gene matches. The CDR3 region is CATTGQGTYEQYF. The CDR3 DNA is TGTGCCACCACGGGACAGGGAACCTACGAGCAGTACTTC.

This clone is large in the sample. This rearrangement joins TRBV4-3 to TRBJ2-1, with 8 nucleotides matching TRBD1. The CDR3 contains 13 residues. Germline CDR1 is LGHNA and CDR2 is YSLEER. The trim removed 4 bases at V and 10 bases at J, leaving 6 bases unmatched. The CDR3 loop reads CASSPRTGREQFF. In DNA, the CDR3 is TGCGCCAGCAGCCCCCGGACAGGGCGCGAGCAGTTCTTC.

The genes are TRBV10-3 and TRBJ1-5; possibly TRBD1 for D (6 bases). The CDR3 extends over 13 amino acids. The germline CDR1 and CDR2 sequences are ENHRY and SYGVKD. V was shortened by 4 bases and J by 6 bases, with 10 bases between the two germline ends. CDR3 sequence: CAISGTDFQPQHF. The DNA for the CDR3 is TGTGCCATCAGTGGGACAGATTTTCAGCCCCAGCATTTT.

CDR3 region: CASGLGNYGYTF. CDR3 bases: TGTGCCAGTGGGTTAGGTAACTATGGCTACACCTTC. J is TRBJ1-2 and V is TRBV9, with no clear D. In germline, CDR1 is SGDLS, CDR2 YYNGEE. This CDR3 has 12 amino acids. V lost 8 bases and J lost 1, with 9 bases in between. Drawing the rest from reference TRBV9 and TRBJ1-2, the complete variable domain is DSGVTQTPKHLITATGQRVTLRCSPRSGDLSVYWYQQSLDQGLQFLIQYYNGEERAKGNILERFSAQQFPDLHSELNLSSLELGDSALYFCASGLGNYGYTFGSGTRLTVV.

The chain uses TRBV4-1 and TRBJ1-5; 8 bases line up with TRBD1. This CDR3 contains 17 residues. CDR1 and CDR2 (germline): MGHRA, YSYEKL. V lost 1 base and J lost 3; bases outside the gene matches: 8. CDR3 in DNA: TGCGCCAGCAGCCAAGGCGTTACAGGGGGTTTCAATCAGCCCCAGCATTTT. As protein: CASSQGVTGGFNQPQHF.

The V call is TRBV30, the J call TRBJ1-1, with unresolved D. V was pared by 8 bases and J by 1 base, with 17 bases between. The CDR3 contains 14 residues. CDR1 is GTSNPN, CDR2 SVGIG, per germline (reference sequence). The CDR3 region has the DNA TGTGCCGGAGCTCCCCCGTACAAGAACACTGAAGCTTTCTTT. This translates into CAGAPPYKNTEAFF.

This chain links TRBV19 with TRBJ1-1; D may be TRBD1 (6 bases). V was trimmed by 0 bases and J by 1 base, leaving 9 bases between them. CDR3 length equals 15 residues. The V gene's germline CDR1 is LNHDA and CDR2 SQIVND (reference sequence). CDR3 sequence (DNA): TGTGCCAGTAGTATAGATCGCAGGGGGAACACTGAAGCTTTCTTT. It specifies CASSIDRRGNTEAFF.

The genes are TRBV27 and TRBJ2-1, with 9 bases identical to TRBD1. The CDR3 spans 15 residues. With V trimmed by 2 bases and J by 6 bases, 5 bases remained unmatched. Germline V lookup: CDR1 MNHEY, CDR2 SMNVEV (reference sequence). The CDR3 spells CASSLEGQGFNEQFF. DNA of the CDR3: TGTGCCAGCAGTTTAGAGGGACAGGGCTTCAATGAGCAGTTCTTC.

This clone was recorded only once. V usage is TRBV6-5 and J usage is TRBJ2-3; 7 nucleotides align to TRBD2. The CDR3 is 13 residues long. With 0 bases clipped from V and 12 bases from J, the junction kept 6 bases outside the gene matches. From germline, CDR1 is MNHEY and CDR2 SVGAGI. The DNA for the CDR3 is TGTGCCAGCAGTTACTCTACTAGCGCTCCCCAGTATTTT. Protein: CASSYSTSAPQYF.

The V and J genes are TRBV4-2 and TRBJ2-5; 7 positions match TRBD1. The end of the DNA aligns better with TRBJ2-7, so the J call may be wrong. The germline V gene has CDR1 LGHNA and CDR2 YNFKEQ. This CDR3 is 15 amino acids long. CDR3 DNA sequence: TGTGCCAGCAGCCAAATAACAGGGGAAGCCTACGAGCAGTACTTC. Protein product: CASSQITGEAYEQYF.

Worth noting for this clone: The same CDR3 can be traced to other DNA sequences in this sample. The CDR3 DNA sequence: TGCAGTGCCCAGACAGAAGATGGCTACACCTTC. It encodes CSAQTEDGYTF. The chain carries TRBV20-1 and TRBJ1-2, with TRBD1 as a possible D gene (5 bases). The CDR3 spans 11 residues. Germline-derived CDR1 and CDR2 are DFQATT and SNEGSKA (reference sequence). Trimming took off 6 bases at V and 6 bases at J, with 11 bases between the two ends.

The rearrangement uses TRBV6-9 and TRBJ2-2, with D unresolved. Germline CDR1 is MNHGY and CDR2 is SVAAGI. This CDR3 contains 13 residues. Trimming left V 3 bases short and J 3 bases short, with 5 bases between. The CDR3 DNA reads TGTGCCAGCAGTTACAAAGACACCGGGGAGCTGTTTTTT. It encodes CASSYKDTGELFF.

The V gene is TRBV27, the J gene TRBJ1-3, with a possible D match to TRBD1 (5 bases). The CDR3 is 15 residues long. Trimming cost V 4 bases and J 2 bases, with 12 bases left between them. CDR1 MNHEY and CDR2 SMNVEV come from the germline V gene (reference sequence). The DNA of the CDR3 is TGTGCCAGCAGTTCGTCAGGGAGTGCTGGAAACACCATATATTTT. Residues: CASSSSGSAGNTIYF.

The gene calls are TRBV28 and TRBJ1-3; unclear D gene. Germline V gives CDR1 MDHEN, CDR2 SYDVKM. Trimming took off 3 bases at V and 9 bases at J, with 15 bases between the two ends. The CDR3 is 14 amino acids. The CDR3 DNA reads TGTGCCAGCAGTTTGGCGGGTCCGGAGGGCACCATATATTTT. Its protein is CASSLAGPEGTIYF.

The V call is TRBV7-9, the J call TRBJ2-1, with D hard to call. Germline loops: CDR1 SEHNR, CDR2 FQNEAQ (reference sequence). The ends were cut back, 5 bases at V and 3 bases at J, with 14 bases in the middle. This CDR3 contains 15 residues. The CDR3 sequence: CASSAFLGVYNEQFF. DNA for the CDR3: TGTGCCAGCAGCGCGTTCCTTGGGGTCTACAATGAGCAGTTCTTC. The full variable domain, completed using reference TRBV7-9 and TRBJ2-1, is DTGVSQNPRHKITKRGQNVTFRCDPISEHNRLYWYRQTLGQGPEFLTYFQNEAQLEKSRLLSDRFSAERPKGSFSTLEIQRTEQGDSAMYLCASSAFLGVYNEQFFGPGTRLTVL.

This clone was picked up one time. The rearrangement links TRBV9 to TRBJ2-2; D is possibly TRBD1 (5 bases). The germline V gene encodes CDR1 SGDLS and CDR2 YYNGEE. This CDR3 is 13 amino acids long. Trimming removed 6 bases from V and 1 base from J, with 7 bases in between. The DNA for the CDR3 is TGTGCCAGCACCCAGGGGAACACCGGGGAGCTGTTTTTT. It translates to CASTQGNTGELFF.

This clone was counted between two and nine times. The chain links TRBV7-9 to TRBJ2-2; the match to TRBD2 covers 11 bases. Trimming took 4 bases from V and 2 from J; bases not matched to a gene: 9. The CDR3 has 18 amino acids. Per the germline V gene, CDR1 is SEHNR and CDR2 is FQNEAQ (reference sequence). CDR3 coding DNA: TGTGCCAGCAGCTCCTCCCTAGCGGGGGGACTCAACACCGGGGAGCTGTTTTTT. Translating it yields CASSSSLAGGLNTGELFF.

Only a few counts were recorded for this clone. The genes are TRBV27 and TRBJ2-4, with D tentatively TRBD1 or TRBD2 (5 bases each). Trimming removed 6 bases at V and 8 bases at J, with 14 bases between. This CDR3 is 13 amino acids long. Germline V gene data show CDR1 as MNHEY and CDR2 as SMNVEV (reference sequence). The CDR3 nucleotides are TGTGCCAGCAGAAGGGGCATGGAGGACATTCAGTACTTC. Translating it yields CASRRGMEDIQYF.

This rearrangement joins TRBV5-4 to TRBJ2-7, with a tentative D call TRBD2 (6 bases). CDR1 and CDR2 (germline): SGHNT, YYREEE (reference sequence). This CDR3 spans 13 amino acids. The V and J ends lost 7 bases and 4 bases respectively, with 15 bases between them. The CDR3 loop reads CASSRDGLYEQYF. The CDR3 DNA is TGTGCCAGCTCGCGGGACGGGCTATACGAGCAGTACTTC.

The chain employs TRBV28 and TRBJ2-2, with D uncertain. V lost 2 bases and J 6 bases, leaving 13 bases between the germline ends. CDR3 size: 15 residues. CDR1 and CDR2 (germline): MDHEN, SYDVKM. The CDR3 here is CASSLTLRRPGELFF. CDR3 DNA sequence: TGTGCCAGCAGTTTAACGCTCCGTCGACCCGGGGAGCTGTTTTTT.

The gene calls are TRBV7-8 and TRBJ1-6, with D maybe TRBD1 (5 bases). This CDR3 has 14 residues. Trimming removed 8 bases at V and 6 bases at J, with 14 bases between. Germline CDR1 and CDR2: SGHVS and FQNEAQ. The CDR3 loop is CASWGGFSNSPLHF. The DNA for the CDR3 is TGTGCCAGCTGGGGCGGCTTCTCTAATTCACCCCTCCACTTT.

The V and J genes are TRBV7-9 and TRBJ2-3; D gene uncertain. V was shortened by 4 bases and J by 3 bases, with 11 bases between the two germline ends. The CDR3 is made up of 14 amino acids. Germline V gene data show CDR1 as SEHNR and CDR2 as FQNEAQ (reference sequence). CDR3 DNA: TGTGCCAGCAGCTCGGCCAAAGCGACAGATACGCAGTATTTT. It translates to CASSSAKATDTQYF.